The 20 T cell receptor beta chains below were found in one sample sequenced in a study of vaccination effects on CD4 cells after COVID-19. Sequencing was performed with immunoSEQ multiplex PCR; in TCRdb, only in-frame clones are kept and a portion is missing. The table includes 40,000 to 55,000 clones, around 76% detected once. Scientists isolated CD4+ T cells after an approximately 10-day culture period ended. The antigens of these receptors remain unknown. The source material was CD4+ T cells from PBMCs cultured without peptide, sampled before COVID-19 vaccination. The receptor source for this set is a human donor who had a prior SARS-CoV-2 infection.

The V and J genes are TRBV18 and TRBJ2-7, with D uncertain. Trimming took 2 bases from V and 0 from J, leaving 11 bases between them. Germline-derived CDR1 and CDR2 are KGHSH and LQKENI. The CDR3 has 15 residues. In nucleotides, the CDR3 is TGTGCCAGCTCACCAGGTCAAATTAGCTCCTACGAGCAGTACTTC. The encoded protein is CASSPGQISSYEQYF.

In this sample, this clone is medium-sized. The chain is built from TRBV6-2 or TRBV6-3 and TRBJ2-5, with D unresolved. CDR1 is MNHEY and CDR2 is SVGEGT in the germline V gene. Deletions cut 6 bases from V and 1 base from J, with 15 bases between. The CDR3 is 15 residues long. The CDR3 nucleotides are TGTGCCAGCAGCCACCTTGCGGCAAGCCAAGAGACCCAGTACTTC. This codes for CASSHLAASQETQYF.

The table lists this clone with a few counts. The J gene is TRBJ1-2, the V gene TRBV11-2; no firm D call. This CDR3 has 15 residues. V dropped 0 bases and J dropped 4 bases, with 12 bases sitting between them. Germline CDR1 is SGHAT and CDR2 is FQNNGV. The CDR3 loop is CASSLDPASIYGYTF. The CDR3 DNA reads as TGTGCCAGCAGCTTAGATCCGGCCAGCATCTATGGCTACACCTTC.

Comments on this clone: One end of the junction fails to match germline, which may point to a read error. The rearrangement joins TRBV2 to TRBJ1-5; D remains ambiguous. The germline V gene encodes CDR1 SNHLY and CDR2 FYNNEI. The CDR3 extends over 12 amino acids. CDR3 sequence: CASSEDYQPQHF. DNA of the CDR3: TGTGCCAGCAGCGAAGATTATCAGCCCCAGCATTTT. Full variable domain (missing parts from reference TRBV2 and TRBJ1-5): EPEVTQTPSHQVTQMGQEVILRCVPISNHLYFYWYRQILGQKVEFLVSFYNNEISEKSEIFDDQFSVERPDGSNFTLKIRSTKLEDSAMYFCASSEDYQPQHFGDGTRLSIL.

The sample holds a few counts of this clone. The chain is built from TRBV24-1 and TRBJ2-1; 15 bases agree with TRBD2. Germline V gives CDR1 KGHDR, CDR2 SFDVKD. This CDR3 comprises 16 residues. After removal of 4 bases from V and 6 bases from J, the junction contained 3 bases not matched to a gene. DNA of the CDR3: TGTGCCACCAGTGACTGGACTAGCGGGAGGGGCAATGAGCAGTTCTTC. Its translation is CATSDWTSGRGNEQFF.

The chain carries TRBV20-1 and TRBJ2-7; D is unresolved. Germline lookup yields CDR1 DFQATT and CDR2 SNEGSKA (reference sequence). This CDR3 has 11 residues. V dropped 3 bases and J dropped 3 bases, with 6 bases sitting between them. The CDR3 region has the DNA TGCAGTGCTAGTAGACACTACGAGCAGTACTTC. Residues: CSASRHYEQYF.

The rearrangement uses TRBV19 and TRBJ2-3, with D tentatively TRBD1 or TRBD2 (5 bases each). Trimming shortened V by 3 bases and J by 4 bases, and 14 bases separated the two germline ends. Germline CDR1 is LNHDA and CDR2 is SQIVND (reference sequence). The CDR3 is 15 amino acids. DNA for the CDR3: TGTGCCAGTAGTATCCGTCGAGGGGCTTCAGATACGCAGTATTTT. Its protein product is CASSIRRGASDTQYF.

This clone was detected only a few times. The chain employs TRBV2 and TRBJ2-5; possibly TRBD2 for D (6 bases). The CDR3 consists of 13 residues. Between the trimmed V and J ends, which lost 6 bases and 5 bases, there was a span of 13 bases. Germline CDR1 SNHLY, CDR2 FYNNEI. CDR3: CASRDSGGETQYF. For the CDR3, the DNA is TGTGCCAGCAGGGATAGCGGAGGGGAGACCCAGTACTTC. Looking up the rest from reference TRBV2 and TRBJ2-5 gives the full variable domain: EPEVTQTPSHQVTQMGQEVILRCVPISNHLYFYWYRQILGQKVEFLVSFYNNEISEKSEIFDDQFSVERPDGSNFTLKIRSTKLEDSAMYFCASRDSGGETQYFGPGTRLLVL.

The chain links TRBV6-5 to TRBJ2-7, with 9 nucleotides matching TRBD2. CDR3 length equals 15 residues. V lost 5 bases to trimming and J lost 7 bases; unmatched junction nucleotides: 12. Germline V gives CDR1 MNHEY, CDR2 SVGAGI. CDR3 bases: TGTGCCAGCAGTCCGGCGGGAGGGTCCCCTGGAGAGCAGTACTTC. Its translation is CASSPAGGSPGEQYF.

The chain carries TRBV6-2 or TRBV6-3 and TRBJ2-7; 7 bases map to TRBD2. V was clipped by 5 bases and J by 4 bases; unmatched bases: 5. The CDR3 is 13 residues long. Germline CDR1 MNHEY, CDR2 SVGEGT. The CDR3 loop is CASSGREPYEQYF. The CDR3, as DNA: TGTGCCAGCAGTGGGCGGGAGCCTTACGAGCAGTACTTC.

The V gene is TRBV6-1, the J gene TRBJ2-1, with 10 bases aligning to TRBD2. V lost 3 bases and J lost 9; bases outside the gene matches: 11. The germline V gene has CDR1 MNHNS and CDR2 SASEGT. There are 16 residues in the CDR3. In nucleotides, the CDR3 is TGTGCCAGCAGTGACCCACCTAGCGGGAGTTACGGTGAGCAGTTCTTC. It is translated as CASSDPPSGSYGEQFF.

A remark on this clone: One end of the junction does not line up with germline, which may come from a read error. The J gene is TRBJ2-1, the V gene TRBV18, with 10 bases that match TRBD2. The CDR3 is 15 amino acids. The germline V gene encodes CDR1 KGHSH and CDR2 LQKENI. The CDR3 is CASSPLAGSYNEQFF. In DNA, the CDR3 is TGTGCCAGCTCGCCACTAGCGGGAAGCTACAATGAGCAGTTCTTC.

A single count supports this clone. This chain joins TRBV27 and TRBJ2-4; weak D call: TRBD2 (6 bases). The germline gives CDR1 MNHEY, CDR2 SMNVEV (reference sequence). The CDR3 consists of 14 residues. With 3 bases removed from V and 9 bases from J, the gap between germline ends came to 15 bases. CDR3: CASSFSGQGGIQYF. The CDR3 DNA reads as TGTGCCAGCAGTTTCTCAGGGCAGGGAGGCATTCAGTACTTC.

The CDR3 DNA sequence: TGTGCCAGCAGCTTGAGGGGCAGGGATAGTGAGCAGTACTTC. It translates to CASSLRGRDSEQYF. The rearrangement links TRBV5-4 to TRBJ2-7; maybe TRBD1 (5 bases). The CDR3 totals 14 residues. V lost 1 base to trimming and J lost 7 bases, with 15 bases between them. Germline-derived CDR1 and CDR2 are SGHNT and YYREEE (reference sequence).

The rearrangement joins TRBV24-1 to TRBJ1-1, with a possible D match to TRBD1 (5 bases). V dropped 3 bases and J dropped 5 bases, with 18 bases sitting between them. This CDR3 is built from 16 residues. CDR1 and CDR2 from the germline V gene are KGHDR and SFDVKD. CDR3 DNA: TGTGCCACCAGTGATGGGGCCACTGGGGCGGGGACTGAAGCTTTCTTT. It encodes CATSDGATGAGTEAFF.

The chain is built from TRBV19 and TRBJ2-5; maybe TRBD1 (6 bases). Deletions cut 9 bases from V and 3 bases from J, with 11 bases between. This CDR3 region has 12 residues. Germline CDR1 is LNHDA and CDR2 is SQIVND (reference sequence). The CDR3 DNA follows: TGTGCCAGCATGAACAGGGAAGAGACCCAGTACTTC. As protein: CASMNREETQYF.

V and J are TRBV6-6 and TRBJ2-3; D perhaps matches TRBD2 (5 bases). The CDR3 spans 13 residues. Germline assignment: CDR1 MNHNY and CDR2 SVGAGI (reference sequence). The V gene lost 8 bases and the J gene lost 6 bases, with 15 bases spanning the gap. This CDR3 is CASARRVLDTQYF. In DNA form, the CDR3 reads TGTGCCAGCGCCCGGCGGGTCTTGGATACGCAGTATTTT.

The V and J genes are TRBV18 and TRBJ2-2; D is ambiguous. The CDR3 totals 15 residues. The V gene's germline CDR1 is KGHSH and CDR2 LQKENI. Between the trimmed V and J ends, which lost 5 bases and 2 bases, there was a span of 12 bases. The CDR3 nucleotides are TGTGCCAGCTCAGGGGTCAGATCCAACACCGGGGAGCTGTTTTTT. Its translation is CASSGVRSNTGELFF.

This clone has only a few counts. This chain connects TRBV3-1 (or the pseudogene TRBV3-2) to TRBJ1-2; TRBD1 matches at 7 bases. V dropped 2 bases and J dropped 6; count of bases not matched to a gene: 6. The CDR3 totals 14 residues. From germline, CDR1 is LGHDT and CDR2 YNNKEL (reference sequence). In nucleotides, the CDR3 is TGTGCCAGCAGCCAAAGGGGGCTGGAGGATGGCTACACCTTC. This encodes CASSQRGLEDGYTF.

This chain uses TRBV2 with TRBJ2-2; 8 bases align to TRBD2. This CDR3 spans 14 amino acids. The germline V gene encodes CDR1 SNHLY and CDR2 FYNNEI. The V segment lost 6 bases and the J segment 3 bases; nucleotides outside the gene matches: 3. The DNA for the CDR3 is TGTGCCAGCAGGGGACTAGGGGACACCGGGGAGCTGTTTTTT. It codes for CASRGLGDTGELFF.